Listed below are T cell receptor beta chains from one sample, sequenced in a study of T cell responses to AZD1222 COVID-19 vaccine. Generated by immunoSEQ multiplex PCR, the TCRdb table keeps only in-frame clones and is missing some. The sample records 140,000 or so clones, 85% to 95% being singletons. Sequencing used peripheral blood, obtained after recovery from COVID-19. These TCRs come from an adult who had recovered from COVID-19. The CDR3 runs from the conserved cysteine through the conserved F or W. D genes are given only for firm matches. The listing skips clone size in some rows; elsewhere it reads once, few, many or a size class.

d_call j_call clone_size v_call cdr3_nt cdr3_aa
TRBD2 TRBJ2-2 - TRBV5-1 TGCGCCAGCAGCTTGGCCGGGACTACGAACACCGGGGAGCTGTTTTTT CASSLAGTTNTGELFF
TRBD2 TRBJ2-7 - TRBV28 TGTGCCAGCAGTTTATCGCTAGCGGGAGAAAGGACCTACGAGCAGTACTTC CASSLSLAGERTYEQYF
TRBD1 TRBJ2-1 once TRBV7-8 TGTGCCAGCAGCCTCCCAGGGGGAGATGAGCAGTTCTTC CASSLPGGDEQFF
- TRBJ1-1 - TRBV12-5 TGTGCTAGTGCCCTAACAGGCTCGAGTGGTGAAGCTTTCTTT CASALTGSSGEAFF
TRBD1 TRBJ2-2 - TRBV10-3 TGTGCCATCAGGGGGAGACAGGGCATGAACACCGGGGAGCTGTTTTTT CAIRGRQGMNTGELFF
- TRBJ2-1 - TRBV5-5 TGTGCCAGCAGCTTGGAGGGGTACGGTGAGCAGTTCTTC CASSLEGYGEQFF
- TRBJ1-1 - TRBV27 TGTGCCAGCAGTTTTGGGTTGAACACTGAAGCTTTCTTT CASSFGLNTEAFF
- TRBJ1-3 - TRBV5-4 TGTGCCAGCAGCTTGAACCGGGGGGGAAACACCATATATTTT CASSLNRGGNTIYF
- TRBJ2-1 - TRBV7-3 TGTGCCAGCAGCCCCCGACAGGTCCGGGGGTACAATGAGCAGTTCTTC CASSPRQVRGYNEQFF
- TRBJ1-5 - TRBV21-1 TGTGCCAGCAGCAAAGCCGACACCTCATATCAGCCCCAGCATTTT CASSKADTSYQPQHF
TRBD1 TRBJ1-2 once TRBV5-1 TGCGCCAGCAGCTCACCCGGGACAGGGTTACCTGGCTACACCTTC CASSSPGTGLPGYTF
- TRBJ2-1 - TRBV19 TGTGCCAGTAGCCCGGACTACCCCAATGAGCAGTTCTTC CASSPDYPNEQFF
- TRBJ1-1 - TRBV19 TGTGCCAGTAATGGACGGGAGACTGAAGCTTTCTTT CASNGRETEAFF
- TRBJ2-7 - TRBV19 TGTGCCAGTAGGGGGACACCCGCTACCGAGCAGTACTTC CASRGTPATEQYF
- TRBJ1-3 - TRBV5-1 TGCGCCAGCAGCTTGCGGTCAGTCGGTCAGTATACCGGAAACACCATATATTTT CASSLRSVGQYTGNTIYF
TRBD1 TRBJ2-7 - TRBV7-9 TGTGCCAGCAGCTCCGATAAGAGACAGGGCGTTTTC CASSSDKRQGVF
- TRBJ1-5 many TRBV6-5 TGTGCCAGCAGCCCCCTCCTTGGCAATCAGCCCCAGCATTTT CASSPLLGNQPQHF
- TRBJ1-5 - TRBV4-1 TGCGCCAGCAGCCAAGAAGGAGTTCAGCCCCAGCATTTT CASSQEGVQPQHF
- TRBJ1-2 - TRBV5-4 TGTGCCAGCAGCTTGGCCCCTACAGGGTACTATGGCTACACCTTC CASSLAPTGYYGYTF
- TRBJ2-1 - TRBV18 TGTGCCAGCTCACCACCGAAGGGAGTGATTGAGCAGTTCTTC CASSPPKGVIEQFF
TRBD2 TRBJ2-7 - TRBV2 TGTGCCAGCACTGAGACTAGCGGGACGGTTCACGAGCAGTACTTC CASTETSGTVHEQYF